The 22 T cell receptor beta chains given below trace back to one sample, sequenced in a study of blood T cell repertoires in COVID-19. Sequencing used immunoSEQ multiplex PCR; TCRdb keeps in-frame clones, though not all of them. Here the sample spans tens of thousands of clones, around 87% being singletons. Sequencing was done on a sample of peripheral blood. The receptors originated from a male donor with acute or convalescent COVID-19.

The chain carries TRBV9 and TRBJ2-5; D is ambiguous. Germline CDR1 reads SGDLS; CDR2 reads YYNGEE. This CDR3 spans 13 amino acids. Deletions cut 0 bases from V and 4 bases from J, with 7 bases between. The CDR3 DNA reads TGTGCCAGCAGCGTAGTACCCAGAGAGACCCAGTACTTC. Translated: CASSVVPRETQYF.

This chain links TRBV19 with TRBJ2-7, with 10 bases fitting TRBD1. The germline V gene encodes CDR1 LNHDA and CDR2 SQIVND (reference sequence). With 5 bases clipped from V and 6 bases from J, the junction kept 19 bases outside the gene matches. The CDR3 contains 18 residues. The CDR3 DNA reads TGTGCCAGTAGTTCAGCCAACTCCGGGACAGGGGCGGCGGGCGAGCAGTACTTC. It encodes CASSSANSGTGAAGEQYF.

The chain recombines TRBV5-1 with TRBJ2-1; D call uncertain. V was trimmed by 0 bases and J by 0 bases, leaving 7 bases between them. Germline values: CDR1 SGHRS, CDR2 YFSETQ. The CDR3 length is 15 residues. CDR3 in amino acids: CASSLDSGSYNEQFF. Here the CDR3 DNA reads TGCGCCAGCAGCTTGGACAGTGGCTCCTACAATGAGCAGTTCTTC.

V is TRBV21-1 and J is TRBJ2-1; TRBD2 is taken as the D call from the table, unchecked against the DNA. TRBV21-1 is a documented pseudogene. This CDR3 spans 14 amino acids. Here the CDR3 reads CASTRGELRNEQFF. The CDR3, as DNA: TGTGCCAGCACCCGGGGGGAGCTACGTAATGAGCAGTTCTTC.

This clone occurred a few times. The gene calls are TRBV10-3 and TRBJ1-1; 7 nucleotides match TRBD1. Trimming cost V 6 bases and J 0 bases; bases outside gene matches: 4. The CDR3 is made up of 14 amino acids. In germline, CDR1 is ENHRY, CDR2 SYGVKD. The CDR3, as DNA: TGTGCCATCAGAAAGGACAGGATGAACACTGAAGCTTTCTTT. This sequence encodes CAIRKDRMNTEAFF.

The chain uses TRBV10-3 and TRBJ2-5; 16 nucleotides agree with TRBD2. The CDR3 sequence is 15 residues long. Trimming took 6 bases from V and 3 from J; bases not matched to a gene: 1. Looked up from germline, CDR1 is ENHRY and CDR2 is SYGVKD. CDR3 nucleotides: TGTGCCATCAGAGGGACTAGCGGGGGGGAAGAGACCCAGTACTTC. This sequence encodes CAIRGTSGGEETQYF.

The V and J genes are TRBV24-1 and TRBJ2-3, with TRBD2 matching over 8 bases. CDR1 and CDR2 from the germline V gene are KGHDR and SFDVKD. The CDR3 totals 17 residues. V shed 9 bases and J 2 bases; nucleotides not matched to a gene: 15. The CDR3 DNA is TGTGCCACCGCGGGGGGAGAGCCGAACCGATACACAGATACGCAGTATTTT. This gives the protein CATAGGEPNRYTDTQYF.

The chain employs TRBV24-1 and TRBJ2-7; D remains ambiguous. The V gene lost 3 bases and the J gene lost 12 bases, with 11 bases spanning the gap. Germline CDR1 KGHDR, CDR2 SFDVKD. The CDR3 is 11 residues long. DNA for the CDR3: TGTGCCACCAGTGATGGCCGGGTCGGGTACTTC. Protein sequence: CATSDGRVGYF.

V and J are TRBV5-1 and TRBJ2-2, with D possibly matching TRBD2 (7 bases). Trimming pared 0 bases from V and 6 bases from J, leaving 12 bases between. The germline V gene has CDR1 SGHRS and CDR2 YFSETQ. The CDR3 totals 15 residues. CDR3 bases: TGCGCCAGCAGCTTGGAAGGGGGGGCGTCCGGGGAGCTGTTTTTT. Translating gives CASSLEGGASGELFF.

This chain uses TRBV29-1 with TRBJ1-1, with no clear D. This CDR3 has 13 amino acids. Deletions cut 8 bases from V and 0 bases from J, with 13 bases between. Germline loops: CDR1 SQVTM, CDR2 ANQGSEA. CDR3 sequence reads: CSQVRGMNTEAFF. The CDR3 coding sequence is TGCAGCCAGGTCCGGGGTATGAACACTGAAGCTTTCTTT.

This clone came up once. The chain combines TRBV5-1 with TRBJ1-1; TRBD1 matches at 10 bases. CDR3 size: 14 residues. Germline V gene data show CDR1 as SGHRS and CDR2 as YFSETQ. V was clipped by 2 bases and J by 4 bases; unmatched bases: 2. The CDR3 spells CASSFGTGVTEAFF. DNA of the CDR3: TGCGCCAGCAGCTTCGGGACAGGGGTCACTGAAGCTTTCTTT.

The rearrangement links TRBV4-1 to TRBJ1-4; D is perhaps TRBD1 (5 bases). The ends were cut back, 0 bases at V and 10 bases at J, with 18 bases in the middle. The V gene's germline CDR1 is MGHRA and CDR2 YSYEKL. The CDR3 covers 16 residues. Written as DNA, the CDR3 is TGCGCCAGCAGCCAAGATCCTGGTGAAGGGGCACGAAAACTGTTTTTT. This encodes CASSQDPGEGARKLFF.

This clone was recorded only once. The chain employs TRBV6-5 and TRBJ1-2, with no clear D. V was trimmed by 0 bases and J by 4 bases, leaving 12 bases between them. The CDR3 totals 15 residues. The V gene's germline CDR1 is MNHEY and CDR2 SVGAGI. The CDR3 region has the DNA TGTGCCAGCAGTTACTCGAGAAGTAGTGGCTATGGCTACACCTTC. Translating it yields CASSYSRSSGYGYTF.

This rearrangement joins TRBV5-4 to TRBJ2-2, with D uncertain. The V end was cut by 0 bases, the J end by 0 bases, with 3 bases between. The CDR3 has 14 amino acids. The V gene's germline CDR1 is SGHNT and CDR2 YYREEE (reference sequence). CDR3 loop: CASSLVTNTGELFF. The CDR3 DNA is TGTGCCAGCAGCTTGGTTACGAACACCGGGGAGCTGTTTTTT.

This rearrangement joins TRBV7-2 to TRBJ2-5; TRBD2 is a possible D gene (6 bases). V dropped 1 base and J dropped 2 bases, with 8 bases sitting between them. Germline V lookup: CDR1 SGHTA, CDR2 FQGNSA. The CDR3 length is 14 residues. In nucleotides, the CDR3 is TGTGCCAGCAGCTTAGGTAGCGGACAAGAGACCCAGTACTTC. It yields the protein CASSLGSGQETQYF.

The chain has TRBV19 and TRBJ2-7; the match to TRBD1 covers 9 bases. CDR1 LNHDA and CDR2 SQIVND come from the germline V gene (reference sequence). The V gene end was trimmed by 4 bases and the J gene end by 6 bases; junction bases not matched to a gene: 10. The CDR3 runs 15 residues. CDR3 in amino acids: CASSTSGTGFGEQYF. The DNA of the CDR3 is TGTGCCAGTAGTACCTCCGGGACAGGGTTTGGCGAGCAGTACTTC. The full variable domain, in which reference TRBV19 and TRBJ2-7 provide the parts outside the CDR3, is DGGITQSPKYLFRKEGQNVTLSCEQNLNHDAMYWYRQDPGQGLRLIYYSQIVNDFQKGDIAEGYSVSREKKESFPLTVTSAQKNPTAFYLCASSTSGTGFGEQYFGPGTRLTVT.

V usage is TRBV27 and J usage is TRBJ2-7; D perhaps matches TRBD1 (6 bases). The V gene's germline CDR1 is MNHEY and CDR2 SMNVEV (reference sequence). Trimming removed 8 bases from V and 5 bases from J, with 13 bases in between. The length of the CDR3 is 12 residues. CDR3 sequence (DNA): TGTGCCAGCGCACGGGACACCAACGAGCAGTACTTC. This gives the protein CASARDTNEQYF.

The rearrangement joins TRBV19 to TRBJ1-5; 10 nucleotides agree with TRBD1. The CDR3 consists of 18 residues. V shed 1 base and J 3 bases; nucleotides not matched to a gene: 9. The germline CDR1 and CDR2 sequences are LNHDA and SQIVND (reference sequence). The CDR3 loop reads CASSIGDRGRGNNQPQHF. CDR3 nucleotides: TGTGCCAGTAGTATAGGGGACAGGGGACGGGGGAACAATCAGCCCCAGCATTTT.

The CDR3 nucleotides are TGTGCCAGCGGGACAGACTATGGCTACACCTTC. This codes for CASGTDYGYTF. The rearrangement links TRBV7-6 to TRBJ1-2, with 7 bases matching TRBD1. Unmatched junction bases numbered 0, after V lost 8 bases and J lost 3 bases. The CDR3 length is 11 residues. Germline CDR1 and CDR2: SGHVS and FNYEAQ.

The rearrangement links TRBV6-5 to TRBJ2-7, with unresolved D. V lost 6 bases and J lost 6, with 18 bases in between. The CDR3 totals 14 residues. Germline CDR1 and CDR2: MNHEY and SVGAGI. CDR3 coding DNA: TGTGCCAGCAGAGCCGATCCGCTCATCCGCGAGCAGTACTTC. This gives the protein CASRADPLIREQYF.

This rearrangement joins TRBV6-4 to TRBJ2-3; tentative D call: TRBD2 (5 bases). CDR1 MRHNA and CDR2 SNTAGT come from the germline V gene. The CDR3 contains 14 residues. With 10 bases removed from V and 1 base from J, the gap between germline ends came to 15 bases. CDR3 residues: CATRTSRGTDTQYF. The CDR3 nucleotides read TGTGCCACCCGGACTTCACGGGGCACAGATACGCAGTATTTT.

In DNA, the CDR3 is TGTGCCAGTAGTATTCCTTTGGGAGCTAATGAAAAACTGTTTTTT. This gives the protein CASSIPLGANEKLFF. The chain has TRBV19 and TRBJ1-4; no clear D. Trimming took 3 bases from V and 3 from J, leaving 11 bases between them. Germline V gene data show CDR1 as LNHDA and CDR2 as SQIVND (reference sequence). The CDR3 runs to 15 residues.